One and the same sample provided the 26 T cell receptor beta chains below, sequenced in a study of T cells in Graves' hyperthyroidism and ophthalmopathy. RNA transcripts served as the template for amplifying TCR beta CDR3 regions. TCR CDR3 regions were first amplified by RT-PCR with HTBI primers. TCRdb re-called the multiplex PCR reads through MiXCR, storing one row per CDR3 protein. The table includes a few hundred thousand distinct CDR3 sequences, around 21% detected once. Material: blood. All receptors come from a man aged 18 to 30 with Graves' hyperthyroidism.

This clonotype has at least ten counts. This chain uses TRBV28 with TRBJ1-1; the D is unclear. V was cut by 4 bases and J by 5 bases, with 14 bases left in between. Germline-derived CDR1 and CDR2 are MDHEN and SYDVKM. The CDR3 covers 14 residues. CDR3: CASSSPRRGTEAFF. The CDR3 DNA follows: TGTGCCAGCAGTTCGCCCAGGAGAGGGACTGAAGCTTTCTTT. The full variable domain, rest sourced from reference TRBV28 and TRBJ1-1, is DVKVTQSSRYLVKRTGEKVFLECVQDMDHENMFWYRQDPGLGLRLIYFSYDVKMKEKGDIPEGYSVSREKKERFSLILESASTNQTSMYLCASSSPRRGTEAFFGQGTRLTVV.

This clonotype was observed many times. The chain joins TRBV12-3 or TRBV12-4 to TRBJ2-7, with TRBD1 as a possible D gene (6 bases). Trimming removed 3 bases at V and 3 bases at J, with 15 bases between. The CDR3 length is 15 residues. This CDR3 is CASSFPGTLVYEQYF. The CDR3 bases are TGTGCCAGCAGTTTTCCTGGGACATTAGTCTACGAGCAGTACTTC.

The table lists this clonotype with many counts. The chain has TRBV5-5 and TRBJ1-2; tentative D call: TRBD1 (6 bases). Trimming took off 1 base at V and 3 bases at J, with 10 bases between the two ends. Germline-derived CDR1 and CDR2 are SGHKS and YYEKEE (reference sequence). The length of the CDR3 is 14 residues. CDR3 protein: CASSLWGADYGYTF. The CDR3 DNA reads as TGTGCCAGCAGCTTGTGGGGGGCAGACTATGGCTACACCTTC. Drawing the rest from reference TRBV5-5 and TRBJ1-2, the complete variable domain is DAGVTQSPTHLIKTRGQQVTLRCSPISGHKSVSWYQQVLGQGPQFIFQYYEKEERGRGNFPDRFSARQFPNYSSELNVNALLLGDSALYLCASSLWGADYGYTFGSGTRLTVV.

This chain links TRBV2 with TRBJ1-5, with TRBD1 matching 11 bases. The CDR3 runs to 15 residues. V shed 7 bases, J shed 3 bases, and the junction held 5 bases outside the gene matches. Germline V gene sequence: CDR1 SNHLY, CDR2 FYNNEI. CDR3 sequence: CASTKDRGLNQPQHF. The CDR3 DNA reads as TGTGCCAGCACCAAGGACAGGGGGCTCAATCAGCCCCAGCATTTT.

This clonotype appeared many times. V and J are TRBV28 and TRBJ1-1; D is ambiguous. The V gene lost 4 bases and the J gene lost 11 bases, with 11 bases spanning the gap. The CDR3 is 11 amino acids. Germline values: CDR1 MDHEN, CDR2 SYDVKM. The CDR3 coding sequence is TGTGCCAGCAGTTCTCGGGGTTCGGCTTTCTTT. Translated: CASSSRGSAFF. The whole variable domain, remainder taken from reference TRBV28 and TRBJ1-1, is DVKVTQSSRYLVKRTGEKVFLECVQDMDHENMFWYRQDPGLGLRLIYFSYDVKMKEKGDIPEGYSVSREKKERFSLILESASTNQTSMYLCASSSRGSAFFGQGTRLTVV.

V gene TRBV7-4 combines with J gene TRBJ2-7; 8 bases are shared with TRBD2. This CDR3 has 17 amino acids. CDR1 SGHVT and CDR2 SQSDAQ come from the germline V gene. The junction had 15 bases not matched to a gene; V was cut back by 3 bases and J by 5 bases. CDR3 DNA sequence: TGTGCCAGCAGCTTCGGACTAGCTTGGACCAACGACCACGAGCAGTACTTC. Translated: CASSFGLAWTNDHEQYF.

In this sample, this clonotype turned up many times. The CDR3 region has the DNA TGTGCCAGCAGCGAGGTTCAGGGATCATCCACTGAAGCTTTCTTT. Amino acids: CASSEVQGSSTEAFF. The gene calls are TRBV7-9 and TRBJ1-1; possible D gene TRBD1, 5 bases. Trimming left V 5 bases short and J 4 bases short, with 17 bases between. The CDR3 contains 15 residues. Germline-derived CDR1 and CDR2 are SEHNR and FQNEAQ (reference sequence).

In its sample, this clonotype was seen many times. The rearrangement uses TRBV4-1 and TRBJ1-1, with unresolved D. Trimming cost V 4 bases and J 7 bases, with 13 bases left between them. Germline loops: CDR1 MGHRA, CDR2 YSYEKL. CDR3 length equals 13 residues. The DNA for the CDR3 is TGCGCCAGCAGCCGTATCCTGCCAGGTGAAGCTTTCTTT. This sequence encodes CASSRILPGEAFF.

This clonotype turned up a few times. The V gene is TRBV30, the J gene TRBJ2-7; 8 bases are a match to TRBD2. J lost 3 bases, V lost 2 bases, and 9 bases had no gene match. The CDR3 runs to 15 residues. Germline CDR1 and CDR2: GTSNPN and SVGIG (reference sequence). The CDR3 sequence is CAWSHSGGAYYEQYF. The CDR3 coding sequence is TGTGCCTGGAGTCATTCCGGGGGGGCCTACTACGAGCAGTACTTC. Based on the CDR3 plus reference TRBV30 and TRBJ2-7, the full variable domain is SQTIHQWPATLVQPVGSPLSLECTVEGTSNPNLYWYRQAAGRGLQLLFYSVGIGQISSEVPQNLSASRPQDRQFILSSKKLLLSDSGFYLCAWSHSGGAYYEQYFGPGTRLTVT.

The sample holds many counts of this clonotype. The rearrangement uses TRBV15 and TRBJ2-5; 7 bases align to TRBD1. The germline V gene encodes CDR1 LNHNV and CDR2 YYDKDF (reference sequence). This CDR3 spans 12 amino acids. V lost 9 bases and J lost 2; bases outside the gene matches: 3. CDR3 amino acids: CATEGQQETQYF. The CDR3 DNA reads as TGTGCCACAGAGGGACAGCAAGAGACCCAGTACTTC.

The table lists this clonotype with many counts. The rearrangement uses TRBV15 and TRBJ2-5; perhaps TRBD1 as D (6 bases). In germline, CDR1 is LNHNV, CDR2 YYDKDF (reference sequence). The CDR3 contains 13 residues. V was cut by 3 bases and J by 3 bases, with 8 bases left in between. The CDR3 DNA is TGTGCCACCAGCAGTAACAGGGAAGAGACCCAGTACTTC. It translates to CATSSNREETQYF.

Concerning this clonotype: In this CDR3 the conserved last residue, phenylalanine or tryptophan, is missing, so a read error is likely. V usage is TRBV19 and J usage is TRBJ1-2; D is ambiguous. From germline, CDR1 is LNHDA and CDR2 SQIVND (reference sequence). The V end lost 1 base, the J end lost 0 bases, and 12 bases lay between the germline ends. This CDR3 is 16 amino acids long. CDR3 in amino acids: CASSIGEGTSNYGYTV. CDR3 DNA sequence: TGTGCCAGTAGTATAGGAGAGGGAACCTCTAACTATGGCTACACCGTC.

The chain combines TRBV19 with TRBJ2-2, with a possible D match to TRBD2 (6 bases). The germline CDR1 and CDR2 sequences are LNHDA and SQIVND (reference sequence). Trimming stripped 7 bases from V and 2 bases from J, with 11 bases between. The CDR3 loop spans 14 amino acids. CDR3 coding DNA: TGTGCCAGTAACCCGGGACTCAACACCGGGGAGCTGTTTTTT. Translated: CASNPGLNTGELFF.

This clonotype occurred once. DNA of the CDR3: TGTGCCAGCAGCTTGACAGGGGGCAAGGCGAACACCGGGGAGCTGTTTTTT. It specifies CASSLTGGKANTGELFF. J is TRBJ2-2 and V is TRBV7-3, with 10 bases fitting TRBD1. Germline V gene sequence: CDR1 SGHTA, CDR2 FQGTGA. This CDR3 contains 17 residues. Unmatched junction bases numbered 4, after V lost 3 bases and J lost 0 bases.

For this clonotype: This clone may be a read error of a much larger clone one base away. The V call is TRBV24-1, the J call TRBJ1-1; TRBD1 aligns across 7 bases. This CDR3 has 17 amino acids. Germline CDR1 and CDR2: KGHDR and SFDVKD. CDR3 in DNA: TGTGCCACCAGTGATTCTTCCCGGACAGGCAGAGACACTGAAGCTTGCTTT. Protein product: CATSDSSRTGRDTEACF.

This clonotype occurred many times. V is TRBV7-8 and J is TRBJ1-5; the D gene is possibly TRBD1 (5 bases). V was pared by 2 bases and J by 7 bases, with 12 bases between. The CDR3 is 14 amino acids. CDR1 and CDR2 from the germline V gene are SGHVS and FQNEAQ. As DNA, the CDR3 is TGTGCCAGCAGCTTAACCGGGACGATGCAGCCCCAGCATTTT. Amino acids: CASSLTGTMQPQHF. Filled out from reference TRBV7-8 and TRBJ1-5, the complete variable domain reads GAGVSQSPRYKVAKRGQDVALRCDPISGHVSLFWYQQALGQGPEFLTYFQNEAQLDKSGLPSDRFFAERPEGSVSTLKIQRTQQEDSAVYLCASSLTGTMQPQHFGDGTRLSIL.

This clonotype was picked up many times. This sequence joins TRBV7-9 and TRBJ2-7; a weak D match, TRBD1 (6 bases). The CDR3 has 13 residues. Germline assignment: CDR1 SEHNR and CDR2 FQNEAQ (reference sequence). V lost 4 bases and J lost 6, with 13 bases in between. Here the CDR3 reads CASSSGQNPEQYF. In nucleotides, the CDR3 is TGTGCCAGCAGCTCCGGACAGAACCCCGAGCAGTACTTC.

This clonotype was counted ten times or more. The chain carries TRBV6-1 and TRBJ2-2; D may be TRBD1 (6 bases). The CDR3 extends over 15 amino acids. The germline CDR1 and CDR2 sequences are MNHNS and SASEGT. Deletions cut 6 bases from V and 6 bases from J, with 17 bases between. The CDR3 is CASRIGGIDAGELFF. CDR3 nucleotides: TGTGCCAGCAGGATAGGGGGTATAGACGCCGGGGAGCTGTTTTTT.

CDR3 region: CASSEYKGGKGYTF. The CDR3 DNA reads TGTGCCAGCAGTGAATATAAGGGTGGGAAAGGCTACACCTTC. The chain uses TRBV2 and TRBJ1-2; D is uncertain. Germline V gene lookup returns CDR1 SNHLY and CDR2 FYNNEI. The CDR3 consists of 14 residues. V was cut by 2 bases and J by 8 bases, with 15 bases left in between.

The CDR3 DNA is TGTGCCAGCAGTACCTTAGGGGGACAGGGATTCTATGGCTACACCTTC. Residues: CASSTLGGQGFYGYTF. This chain links TRBV12-3 or TRBV12-4 with TRBJ1-2; 9 bases are a match to TRBD1. The length of the CDR3 is 16 residues. Losses at the gene ends were 5 bases for V and 4 bases for J; bases not matched to a gene: 11.

The chain recombines TRBV6-1 with TRBJ2-7, with 8 bases identical to TRBD2. This CDR3 region has 15 residues. Germline V gene sequence: CDR1 MNHNS, CDR2 SASEGT. V dropped 5 bases and J dropped 2; count of bases not matched to a gene: 8. CDR3 in DNA: TGTGCCAGCAGTCCCCGACTAGCGCGGACCTACGAGCAGTACTTC. This gives the protein CASSPRLARTYEQYF.

This clonotype was recorded many times. The rearrangement uses TRBV4-1 and TRBJ1-2; 8 bases align to TRBD1. Germline CDR1 and CDR2: MGHRA and YSYEKL. J lost 2 bases, V lost 3 bases, and 5 bases had no gene match. The CDR3 extends over 15 amino acids. CDR3 amino acids: CASSQTDRGNYGYTF. DNA for the CDR3: TGCGCCAGCAGCCAGACCGACAGGGGAAACTATGGCTACACCTTC.

This chain uses TRBV2 with TRBJ1-5; D gene unclear. The germline V gene has CDR1 SNHLY and CDR2 FYNNEI. V shed 7 bases and J shed 0 bases, with 10 bases lying between them. The CDR3 sequence is 14 residues long. DNA for the CDR3: TGTGCCAGCAACCTGGGATATAGCAATCAGCCCCAGCATTTT. Translating it yields CASNLGYSNQPQHF.

This clonotype was picked up many times. V usage is TRBV7-8 and J usage is TRBJ1-1; 9 nucleotides agree with TRBD1. The V gene end was trimmed by 5 bases and the J gene end by 0 bases; junction bases not matched to a gene: 10. Germline V gene data show CDR1 as SGHVS and CDR2 as FQNEAQ. The CDR3 is 17 residues long. The CDR3 DNA follows: TGTGCCAGCAGCCCCGGGTACAGGGGGCCCTTGAACACTGAAGCTTTCTTT. Residues: CASSPGYRGPLNTEAFF. Based on the CDR3 plus reference TRBV7-8 and TRBJ1-1, the full variable domain is GAGVSQSPRYKVAKRGQDVALRCDPISGHVSLFWYQQALGQGPEFLTYFQNEAQLDKSGLPSDRFFAERPEGSVSTLKIQRTQQEDSAVYLCASSPGYRGPLNTEAFFGQGTRLTVV.

This clonotype was recorded many times. J is TRBJ2-3 and V is TRBV6-5, with 8 bases that match TRBD1. V shed 0 bases and J 4 bases; nucleotides not matched to a gene: 6. This CDR3 comprises 16 residues. Germline V gene data show CDR1 as MNHEY and CDR2 as SVGAGI. CDR3 sequence reads: CASSYSIGRGPDTQYF. The CDR3 DNA reads as TGTGCCAGCAGTTACTCTATCGGCAGGGGGCCAGATACGCAGTATTTT.

This clonotype came up a few times. This clone may be a read error of a much larger clone one base away. The gene calls are TRBV24-1 and TRBJ1-1, with 7 bases identical to TRBD1. V gave up 12 bases and J gave up 1 base; unmatched junction bases: 7. Per the germline V gene, CDR1 is KGHDR and CDR2 is SFDVKD. The CDR3 is 13 residues long. CDR3 sequence reads: CAPERGQNTEAFF. CDR3 nucleotides: TGTGCCCCGGAAAGGGGGCAGAACACTGAAGCTTTCTTT.